Listed here are 7 T cell receptor beta chains from one sample, sequenced in a study of graft-versus-host responses after intestinal transplantation. Clones were sequenced by immunoSEQ multiplex PCR, and TCRdb holds only the in-frame ones, with some missing. This table holds tens of thousands of clones, around four fifths found once. The specimen was PBMCs, collected 27 to 29 days after intestinal transplant. The receptors were gathered from a human patient who received an intestinal transplant, so some T cells may come from the graft donor.

This clone was detected only once. The chain employs TRBV15 and TRBJ1-6; unclear D gene. Trimming removed 3 bases at V and 12 bases at J, with 9 bases between. In germline, CDR1 is LNHNV, CDR2 YYDKDF (reference sequence). The CDR3 extends over 12 amino acids. CDR3 nucleotide sequence: TGTGCCACCAGCAGGGATGAAGGACCCCTCCACTTT. The encoded protein is CATSRDEGPLHF.

This chain uses TRBV12-5 with TRBJ1-5; a weak D match, TRBD1 (6 bases). The CDR3 has 16 amino acids. The V gene lost 2 bases and the J gene lost 5 bases, with 16 bases spanning the gap. The germline CDR1 and CDR2 sequences are LGHNT and FRNRAP. The CDR3 spells CASGLFPGQGYQPQHF. CDR3 in DNA: TGTGCTAGTGGTTTGTTCCCGGGGCAGGGGTATCAGCCCCAGCATTTT.

This rearrangement joins TRBV18 to TRBJ1-1; D is perhaps TRBD1 (6 bases). The CDR3 extends over 13 amino acids. The germline V gene has CDR1 KGHSH and CDR2 LQKENI. Deletions cut 4 bases from V and 3 bases from J, with 9 bases between. CDR3 in DNA: TGTGCCAGCTCACAGGGGGGGGACACTGAAGCTTTCTTT. Protein product: CASSQGGDTEAFF.

The chain links TRBV11-2 to TRBJ1-1, with 12 bases matching TRBD1. The J segment lost 2 bases and the V segment lost 3 bases, leaving 4 bases of the junction unmatched. Germline assignment: CDR1 SGHAT and CDR2 FQNNGV. The CDR3 sequence is 16 residues long. The CDR3 is CASSLGQGARNTEAFF. The CDR3 DNA reads TGTGCCAGCAGCTTGGGACAGGGGGCGCGAAACACTGAAGCTTTCTTT.

The CDR3 loop is CASSAGRVYQPQHF. CDR3 DNA sequence: TGCGCCAGCAGCGCCGGGAGGGTTTATCAGCCCCAGCATTTT. The chain couples TRBV10-2 to TRBJ1-5; no clear D gene. Germline V gene sequence: CDR1 WSHSY, CDR2 SAAADI. The V end lost 6 bases, the J end lost 5 bases, and 14 bases lay between the germline ends. The CDR3 has 14 residues.

The J gene is TRBJ2-7, the V gene TRBV5-1; D not certain. Germline loops: CDR1 SGHRS, CDR2 YFSETQ. The CDR3 runs 13 residues. Trimming took off 4 bases at V and 2 bases at J, with 10 bases between the two ends. The CDR3 DNA sequence: TGCGCCAGCAGCCCGGACGGTACCTACGAGCAGTACTTC. Translation: CASSPDGTYEQYF.

The chain recombines TRBV14 with TRBJ2-1; D is perhaps TRBD1 or TRBD2 (5 bases each). CDR1 SGHDN and CDR2 FVKESK come from the germline V gene. Trimming took 0 bases from V and 0 from J, leaving 21 bases between them. The CDR3 has 20 amino acids. CDR3 DNA: TGTGCCAGCAGCCAAGATCTTGAAGGGGACCGAACGAGCTCCTACAATGAGCAGTTCTTC. Translating it yields CASSQDLEGDRTSSYNEQFF.